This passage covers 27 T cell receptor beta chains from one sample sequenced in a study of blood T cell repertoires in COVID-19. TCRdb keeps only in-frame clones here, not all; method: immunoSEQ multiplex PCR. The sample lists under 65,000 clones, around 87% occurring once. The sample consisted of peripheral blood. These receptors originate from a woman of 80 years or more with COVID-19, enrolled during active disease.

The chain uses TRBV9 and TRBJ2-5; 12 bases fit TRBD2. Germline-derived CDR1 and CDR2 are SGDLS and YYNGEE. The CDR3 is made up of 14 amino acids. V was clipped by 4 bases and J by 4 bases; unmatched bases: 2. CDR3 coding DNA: TGTGCCAGCAGCTCTAGCGGGGGGGCAGAGACCCAGTACTTC. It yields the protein CASSSSGGAETQYF.

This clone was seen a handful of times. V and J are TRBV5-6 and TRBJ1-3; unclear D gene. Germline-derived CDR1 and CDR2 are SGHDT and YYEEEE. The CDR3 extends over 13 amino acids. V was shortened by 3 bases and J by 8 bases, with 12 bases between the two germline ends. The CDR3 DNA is TGTGCCAGCAGCTCCTTCGGGTTTTACACCATATATTTT. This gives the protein CASSSFGFYTIYF.

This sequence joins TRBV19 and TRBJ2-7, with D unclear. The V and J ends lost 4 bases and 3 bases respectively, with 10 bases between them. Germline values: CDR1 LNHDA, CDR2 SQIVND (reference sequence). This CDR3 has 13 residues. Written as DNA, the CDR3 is TGTGCCAGTAGTAAACCGCCCGGCTACGAGCAGTACTTC. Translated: CASSKPPGYEQYF.

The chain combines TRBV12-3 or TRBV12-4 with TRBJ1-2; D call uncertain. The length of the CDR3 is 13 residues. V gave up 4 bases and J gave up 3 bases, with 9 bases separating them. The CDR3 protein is CASSSGNDYGYTF. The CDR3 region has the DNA TGTGCCAGCAGTTCCGGGAACGACTATGGCTACACCTTC.

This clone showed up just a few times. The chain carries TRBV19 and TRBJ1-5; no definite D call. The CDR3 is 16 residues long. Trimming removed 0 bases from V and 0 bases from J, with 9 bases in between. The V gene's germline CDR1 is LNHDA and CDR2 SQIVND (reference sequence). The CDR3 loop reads CASSIDSGDSNQPQHF. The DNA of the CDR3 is TGTGCCAGTAGTATAGATTCCGGGGATAGCAATCAGCCCCAGCATTTT. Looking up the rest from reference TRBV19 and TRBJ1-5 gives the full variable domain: DGGITQSPKYLFRKEGQNVTLSCEQNLNHDAMYWYRQDPGQGLRLIYYSQIVNDFQKGDIAEGYSVSREKKESFPLTVTSAQKNPTAFYLCASSIDSGDSNQPQHFGDGTRLSIL.

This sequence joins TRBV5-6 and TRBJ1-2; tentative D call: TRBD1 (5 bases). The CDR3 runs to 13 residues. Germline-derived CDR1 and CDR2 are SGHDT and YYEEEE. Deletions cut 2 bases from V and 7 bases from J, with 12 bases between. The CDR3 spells CASSFTGHGGYTF. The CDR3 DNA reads TGTGCCAGCAGCTTTACAGGACACGGTGGCTACACCTTC.

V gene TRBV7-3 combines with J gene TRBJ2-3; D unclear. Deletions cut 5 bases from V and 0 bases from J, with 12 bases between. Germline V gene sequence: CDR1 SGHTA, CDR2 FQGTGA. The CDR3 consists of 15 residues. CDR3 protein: CASSANGGSTDTQYF. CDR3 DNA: TGTGCCAGCAGCGCCAACGGCGGCAGCACAGATACGCAGTATTTT.

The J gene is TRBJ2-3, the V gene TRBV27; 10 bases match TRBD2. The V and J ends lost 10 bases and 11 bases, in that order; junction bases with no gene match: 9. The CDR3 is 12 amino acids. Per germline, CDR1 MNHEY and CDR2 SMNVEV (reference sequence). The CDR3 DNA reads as TGTGCCACCTCAAGCGGGGGGGCGGTGCAGTATTTT. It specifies CATSSGGAVQYF.

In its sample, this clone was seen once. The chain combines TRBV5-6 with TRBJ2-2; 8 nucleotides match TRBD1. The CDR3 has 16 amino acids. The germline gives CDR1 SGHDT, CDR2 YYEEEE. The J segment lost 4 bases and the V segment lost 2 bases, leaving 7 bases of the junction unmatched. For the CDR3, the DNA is TGTGCCAGCAGCTTTCGAAGGACAGGGAGCACCGGGGAGCTGTTTTTT. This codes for CASSFRRTGSTGELFF.

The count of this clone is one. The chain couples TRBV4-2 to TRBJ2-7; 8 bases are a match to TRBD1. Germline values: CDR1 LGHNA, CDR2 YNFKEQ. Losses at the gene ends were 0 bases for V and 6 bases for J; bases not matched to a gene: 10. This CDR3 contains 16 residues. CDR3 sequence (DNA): TGTGCCAGCAGCCAAGATATTCGGGCAGGGGGCGGCGAGCAGTACTTC. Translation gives CASSQDIRAGGGEQYF.

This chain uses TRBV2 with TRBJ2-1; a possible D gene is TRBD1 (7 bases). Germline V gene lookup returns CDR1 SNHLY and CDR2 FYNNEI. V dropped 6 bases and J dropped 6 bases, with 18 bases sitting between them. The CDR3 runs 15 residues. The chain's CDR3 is CASSADRVGGNEQFF. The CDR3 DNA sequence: TGTGCCAGCAGCGCTGACAGGGTGGGGGGCAATGAGCAGTTCTTC.

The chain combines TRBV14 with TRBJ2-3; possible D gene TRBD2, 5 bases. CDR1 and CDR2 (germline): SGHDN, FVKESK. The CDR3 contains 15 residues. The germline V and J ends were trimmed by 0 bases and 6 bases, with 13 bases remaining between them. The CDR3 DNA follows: TGTGCCAGCAGCCAAGATCTTCGGAGGTCGGATACGCAGTATTTT. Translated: CASSQDLRRSDTQYF.

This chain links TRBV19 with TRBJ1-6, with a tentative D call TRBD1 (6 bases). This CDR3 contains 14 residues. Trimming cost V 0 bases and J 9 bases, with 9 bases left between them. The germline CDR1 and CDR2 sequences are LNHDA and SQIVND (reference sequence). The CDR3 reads CASSIDGTFSPLHF. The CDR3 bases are TGTGCCAGTAGTATAGATGGGACATTTTCACCCCTCCACTTT.

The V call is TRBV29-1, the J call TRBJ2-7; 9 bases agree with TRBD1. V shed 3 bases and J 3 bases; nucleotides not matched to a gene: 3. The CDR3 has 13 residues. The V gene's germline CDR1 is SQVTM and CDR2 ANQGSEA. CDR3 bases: TGCAGCGTTGAGGGACAGGGTGGCTACGAGCAGTACTTC. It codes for CSVEGQGGYEQYF.

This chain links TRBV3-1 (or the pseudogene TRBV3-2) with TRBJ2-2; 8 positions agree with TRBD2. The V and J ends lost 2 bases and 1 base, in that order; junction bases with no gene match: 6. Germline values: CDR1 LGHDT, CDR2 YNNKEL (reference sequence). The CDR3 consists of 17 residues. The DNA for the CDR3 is TGTGCCAGCAGCCAAAGGGGAGCGGGGGAGAACACCGGGGAGCTGTTTTTT. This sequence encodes CASSQRGAGENTGELFF.

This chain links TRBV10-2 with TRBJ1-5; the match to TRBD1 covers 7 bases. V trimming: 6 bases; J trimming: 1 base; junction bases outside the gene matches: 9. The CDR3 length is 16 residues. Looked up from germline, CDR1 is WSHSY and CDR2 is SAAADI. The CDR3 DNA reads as TGCGCCAGCAGCGGCGAGGTACAGGGGAGCAATCAGCCCCAGCATTTT. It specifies CASSGEVQGSNQPQHF.

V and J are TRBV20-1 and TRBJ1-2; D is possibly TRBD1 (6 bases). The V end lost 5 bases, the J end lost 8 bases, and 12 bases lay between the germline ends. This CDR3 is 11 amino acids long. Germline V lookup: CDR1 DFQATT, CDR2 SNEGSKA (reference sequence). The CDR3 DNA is TGCAGTGCTCGACAGGTTTTCGGCTACACCTTC. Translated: CSARQVFGYTF.

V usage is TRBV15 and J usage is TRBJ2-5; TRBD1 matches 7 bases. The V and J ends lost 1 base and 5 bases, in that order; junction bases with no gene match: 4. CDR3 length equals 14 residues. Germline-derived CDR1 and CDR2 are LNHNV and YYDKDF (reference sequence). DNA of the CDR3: TGTGCCACCAGCAGAGGACAGGGCTTGGAGACCCAGTACTTC. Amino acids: CATSRGQGLETQYF.

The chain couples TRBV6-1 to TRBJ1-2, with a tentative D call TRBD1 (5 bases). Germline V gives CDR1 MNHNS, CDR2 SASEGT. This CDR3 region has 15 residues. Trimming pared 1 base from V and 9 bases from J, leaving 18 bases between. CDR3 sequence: CASSEGGVGLRSYTF. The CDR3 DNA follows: TGTGCCAGCAGTGAAGGGGGCGTCGGGCTTCGGAGCTACACCTTC.

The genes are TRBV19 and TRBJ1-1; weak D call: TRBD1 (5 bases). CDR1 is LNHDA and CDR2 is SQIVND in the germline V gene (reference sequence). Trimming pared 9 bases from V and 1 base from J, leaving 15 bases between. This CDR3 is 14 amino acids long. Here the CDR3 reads CASIMGGTNTEAFF. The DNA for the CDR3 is TGTGCCAGCATAATGGGGGGGACGAACACTGAAGCTTTCTTT. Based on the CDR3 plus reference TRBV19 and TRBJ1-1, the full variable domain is DGGITQSPKYLFRKEGQNVTLSCEQNLNHDAMYWYRQDPGQGLRLIYYSQIVNDFQKGDIAEGYSVSREKKESFPLTVTSAQKNPTAFYLCASIMGGTNTEAFFGQGTRLTVV.

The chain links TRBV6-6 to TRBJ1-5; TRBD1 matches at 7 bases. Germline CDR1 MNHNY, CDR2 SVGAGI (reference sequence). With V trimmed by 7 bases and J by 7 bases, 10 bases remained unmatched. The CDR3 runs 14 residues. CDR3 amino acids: CASTLQGSEQPQHF. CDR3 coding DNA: TGTGCCAGCACTTTACAGGGGAGTGAACAGCCCCAGCATTTT.

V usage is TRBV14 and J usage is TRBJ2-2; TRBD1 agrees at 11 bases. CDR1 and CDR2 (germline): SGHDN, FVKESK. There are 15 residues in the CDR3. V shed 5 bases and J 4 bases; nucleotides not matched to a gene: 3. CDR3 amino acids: CASSGQGASTGELFF. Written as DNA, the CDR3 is TGTGCCAGCAGCGGACAGGGGGCTAGCACCGGGGAGCTGTTTTTT.

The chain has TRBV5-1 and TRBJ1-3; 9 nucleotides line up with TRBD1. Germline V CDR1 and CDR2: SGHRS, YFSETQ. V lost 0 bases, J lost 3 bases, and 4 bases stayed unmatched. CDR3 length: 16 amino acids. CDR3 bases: TGCGCCAGCAGCTTGGCCGGGACAGGGATTGGAAACACCATATATTTT. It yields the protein CASSLAGTGIGNTIYF.

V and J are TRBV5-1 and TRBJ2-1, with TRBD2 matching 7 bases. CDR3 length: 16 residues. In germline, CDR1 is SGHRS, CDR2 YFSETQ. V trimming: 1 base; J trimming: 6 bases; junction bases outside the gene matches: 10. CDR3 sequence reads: CASSLFRGVLSNEQFF. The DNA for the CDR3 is TGCGCCAGCAGCTTGTTCCGGGGGGTTCTCTCCAATGAGCAGTTCTTC.

DNA of the CDR3: TGTGCCAGCAAAAGGGGCTATGGCTACACCTTC. Amino acid sequence: CASKRGYGYTF. The rearrangement uses TRBV28 and TRBJ1-2, with D possibly matching TRBD1 (5 bases). Germline V lookup: CDR1 MDHEN, CDR2 SYDVKM. CDR3 size: 11 residues. V lost 7 bases and J 4 bases, leaving 7 bases between the germline ends.

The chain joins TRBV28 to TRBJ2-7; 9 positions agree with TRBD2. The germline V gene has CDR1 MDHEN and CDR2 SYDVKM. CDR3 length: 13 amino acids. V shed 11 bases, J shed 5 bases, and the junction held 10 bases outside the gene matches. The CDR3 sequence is CAHTGLAGNEQYF. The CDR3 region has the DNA TGTGCCCACACCGGGCTAGCGGGGAACGAGCAGTACTTC. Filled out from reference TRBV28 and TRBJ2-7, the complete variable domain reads DVKVTQSSRYLVKRTGEKVFLECVQDMDHENMFWYRQDPGLGLRLIYFSYDVKMKEKGDIPEGYSVSREKKERFSLILESASTNQTSMYLCAHTGLAGNEQYFGPGTRLTVT.

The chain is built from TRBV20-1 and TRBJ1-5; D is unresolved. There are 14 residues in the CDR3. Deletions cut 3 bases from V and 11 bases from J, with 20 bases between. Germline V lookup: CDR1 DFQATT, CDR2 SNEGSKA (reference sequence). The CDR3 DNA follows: TGCAGTGCTAGTAACCCGGGTACCCCCCTGGCCCAGCATTTT. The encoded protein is CSASNPGTPLAQHF.